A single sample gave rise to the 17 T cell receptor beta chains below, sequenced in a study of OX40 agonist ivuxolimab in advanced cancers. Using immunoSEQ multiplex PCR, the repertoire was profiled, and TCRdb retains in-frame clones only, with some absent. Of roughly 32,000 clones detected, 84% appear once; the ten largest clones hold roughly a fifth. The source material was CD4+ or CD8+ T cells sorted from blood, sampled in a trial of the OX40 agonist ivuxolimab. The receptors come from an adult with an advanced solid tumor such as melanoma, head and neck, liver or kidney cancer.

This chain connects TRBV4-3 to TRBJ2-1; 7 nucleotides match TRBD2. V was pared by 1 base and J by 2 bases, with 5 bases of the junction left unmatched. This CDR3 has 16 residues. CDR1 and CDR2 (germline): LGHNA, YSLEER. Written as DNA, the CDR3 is TGCGCCAGCAGCCAAGCAGGGAGCGGGGCCTACAATGAGCAGTTCTTC. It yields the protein CASSQAGSGAYNEQFF.

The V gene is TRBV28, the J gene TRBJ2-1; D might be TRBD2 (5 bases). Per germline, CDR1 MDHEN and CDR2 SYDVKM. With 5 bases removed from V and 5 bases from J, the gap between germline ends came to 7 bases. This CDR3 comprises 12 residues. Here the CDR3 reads CASSPGDNEQFF. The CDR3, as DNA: TGTGCCAGCAGTCCCGGGGACAATGAGCAGTTCTTC.

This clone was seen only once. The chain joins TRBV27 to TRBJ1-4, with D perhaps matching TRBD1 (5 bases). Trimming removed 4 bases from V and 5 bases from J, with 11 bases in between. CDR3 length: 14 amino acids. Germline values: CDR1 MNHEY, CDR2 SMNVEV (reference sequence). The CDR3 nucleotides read TGTGCCAGCAGTTGGACGGAGGGGAATGAAAAACTGTTTTTT. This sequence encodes CASSWTEGNEKLFF.

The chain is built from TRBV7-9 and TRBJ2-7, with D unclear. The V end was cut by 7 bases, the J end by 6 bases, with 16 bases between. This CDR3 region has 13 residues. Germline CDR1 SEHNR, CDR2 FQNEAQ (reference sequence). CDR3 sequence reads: CASTPGGFGEQYF. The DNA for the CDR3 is TGTGCCAGCACCCCTGGCGGTTTCGGCGAGCAGTACTTC. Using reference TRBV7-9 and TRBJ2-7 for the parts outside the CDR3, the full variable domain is DTGVSQNPRHKITKRGQNVTFRCDPISEHNRLYWYRQTLGQGPEFLTYFQNEAQLEKSRLLSDRFSAERPKGSFSTLEIQRTEQGDSAMYLCASTPGGFGEQYFGPGTRLTVT.

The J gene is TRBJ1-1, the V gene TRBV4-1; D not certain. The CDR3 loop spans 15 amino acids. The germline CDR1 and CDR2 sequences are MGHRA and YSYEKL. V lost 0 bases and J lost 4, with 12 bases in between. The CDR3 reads CASSQDSGRATEAFF. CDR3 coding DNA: TGCGCCAGCAGCCAAGATTCGGGGAGGGCCACTGAAGCTTTCTTT.

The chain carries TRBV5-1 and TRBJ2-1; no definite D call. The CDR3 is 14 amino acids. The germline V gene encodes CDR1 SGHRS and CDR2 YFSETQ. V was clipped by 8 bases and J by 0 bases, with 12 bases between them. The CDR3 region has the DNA TGCGCCAGTCGTACGGGTTTCTCCTACAATGAGCAGTTCTTC. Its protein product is CASRTGFSYNEQFF. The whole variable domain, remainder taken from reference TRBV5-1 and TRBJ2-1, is KAGVTQTPRYLIKTRGQQVTLSCSPISGHRSVSWYQQTPGQGLQFLFEYFSETQRNKGNFPGRFSGRQFSNSRSEMNVSTLELGDSALYLCASRTGFSYNEQFFGPGTRLTVL.

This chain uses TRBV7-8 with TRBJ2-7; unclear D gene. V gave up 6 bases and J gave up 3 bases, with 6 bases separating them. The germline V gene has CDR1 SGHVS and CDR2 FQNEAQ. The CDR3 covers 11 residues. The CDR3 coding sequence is TGTGCCAGCAGTCGGAACTACGAGCAGTACTTC. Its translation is CASSRNYEQYF.

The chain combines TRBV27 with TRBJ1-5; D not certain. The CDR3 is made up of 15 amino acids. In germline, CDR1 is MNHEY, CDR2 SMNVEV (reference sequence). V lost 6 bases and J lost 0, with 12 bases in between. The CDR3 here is CASRIGLYSNQPQHF. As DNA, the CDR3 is TGTGCCAGCAGGATCGGACTCTATAGCAATCAGCCCCAGCATTTT.

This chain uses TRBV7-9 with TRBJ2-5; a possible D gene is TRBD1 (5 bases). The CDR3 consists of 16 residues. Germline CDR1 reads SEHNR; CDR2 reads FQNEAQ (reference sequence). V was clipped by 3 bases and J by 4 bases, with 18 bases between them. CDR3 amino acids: CASSFRAPGLGETQYF. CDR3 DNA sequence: TGTGCCAGCAGCTTTCGCGCCCCAGGGTTGGGAGAGACCCAGTACTTC.

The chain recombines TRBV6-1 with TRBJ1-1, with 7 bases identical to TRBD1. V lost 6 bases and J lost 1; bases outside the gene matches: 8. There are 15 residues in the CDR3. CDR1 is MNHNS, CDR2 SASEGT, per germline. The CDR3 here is CASRLRQGWNTEAFF. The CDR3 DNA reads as TGTGCCAGCAGGCTGCGACAGGGATGGAACACTGAAGCTTTCTTT.

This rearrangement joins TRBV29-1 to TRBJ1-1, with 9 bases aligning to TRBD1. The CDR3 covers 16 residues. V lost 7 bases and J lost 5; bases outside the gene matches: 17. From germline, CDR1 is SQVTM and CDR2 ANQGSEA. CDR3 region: CSGLPGQGGWKTEAFF. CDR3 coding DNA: TGCAGCGGTCTCCCGGGACAGGGAGGATGGAAGACTGAAGCTTTCTTT.

CDR3 residues: CASSKLGGTEAFF. In DNA form, the CDR3 reads TGCGCCAGCAGCAAACTCGGAGGCACTGAAGCTTTCTTT. The chain is built from TRBV4-1 and TRBJ1-1; D is unresolved. This CDR3 has 13 amino acids. The V end lost 5 bases, the J end lost 4 bases, and 11 bases lay between the germline ends. Germline values: CDR1 MGHRA, CDR2 YSYEKL.

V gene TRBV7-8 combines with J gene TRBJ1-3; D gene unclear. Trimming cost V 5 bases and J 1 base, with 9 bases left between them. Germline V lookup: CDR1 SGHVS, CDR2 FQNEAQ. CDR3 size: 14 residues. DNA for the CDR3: TGTGCCAGCAGCCTACTAACATCTGGAAACACCATATATTTT. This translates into CASSLLTSGNTIYF.

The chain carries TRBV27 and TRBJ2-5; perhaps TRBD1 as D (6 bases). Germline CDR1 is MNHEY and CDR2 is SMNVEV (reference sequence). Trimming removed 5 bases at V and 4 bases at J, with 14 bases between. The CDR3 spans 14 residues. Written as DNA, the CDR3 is TGTGCCAGCAGTGATACAGGGTTGTCAGAGACCCAGTACTTC. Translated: CASSDTGLSETQYF.

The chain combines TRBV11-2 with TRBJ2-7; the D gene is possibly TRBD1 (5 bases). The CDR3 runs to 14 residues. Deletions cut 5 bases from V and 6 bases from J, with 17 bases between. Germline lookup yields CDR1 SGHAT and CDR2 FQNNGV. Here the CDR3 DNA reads TGTGCCAGCAGCCCAGGGTTTCCCAGCCGCGAGCAGTACTTC. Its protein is CASSPGFPSREQYF.

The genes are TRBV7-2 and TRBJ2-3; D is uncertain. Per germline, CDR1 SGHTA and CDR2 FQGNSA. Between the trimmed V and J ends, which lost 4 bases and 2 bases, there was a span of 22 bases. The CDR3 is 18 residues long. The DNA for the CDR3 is TGTGCCAGCAGCTATAGTAATTGGCAGAGCGTGGCCACAGATACGCAGTATTTT. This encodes CASSYSNWQSVATDTQYF.

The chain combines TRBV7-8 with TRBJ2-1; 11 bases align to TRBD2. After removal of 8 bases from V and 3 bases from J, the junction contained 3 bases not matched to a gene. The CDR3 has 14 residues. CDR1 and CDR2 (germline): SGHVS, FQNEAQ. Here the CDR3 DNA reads TGTGCCAGCTTTAGCGGGAGGGGCTACAATGAGCAGTTCTTC. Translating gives CASFSGRGYNEQFF.